This TCR beta chain was profiled in a study of T cells in Graves' hyperthyroidism and ophthalmopathy. Trimming stripped 10 bases from V and 4 bases from J, with 17 bases between. Germline V gives CDR1 MNHNS, CDR2 SASEGT. The CDR3 has 13 residues. The table lists this clonotype with many counts. Its antigen is not known. The source material, RNA transcripts, was used to amplify TCR beta CDR3 regions. First-round RT-PCR with HTBI primers amplified the TCR CDR3 region. TCRdb reanalysed the multiplex PCR reads using MiXCR and keeps one entry per CDR3 protein. Of fewer than 500,000 distinct CDR3 sequences listed, roughly 15% are singletons. Each diagnosis was grounded in clinical symptoms, serum thyroxine and TRAb, thyroid ultrasound, and orbital computed tomography. Out of over 7.5 ml of fresh peripheral blood came the PBMCs. Findings and limits, study-wide: The model made its ophthalmopathy prediction, and onset followed a median approximately 6 months later.

This TCR came from a man between 18 and 35 years old with Graves' ophthalmopathy. The chain recombines TRBV6-1 with TRBJ2-7; D unclear. What was sequenced was blood. The chain's CDR3 is CATKSLLHYEQYF. The CDR3 nucleotides read TGTGCCACCAAGTCTCTACTACATTACGAGCAGTACTTC.